Listed below are T cell receptor beta chains from one sample, sequenced in a study of T cells expressing NK-cell markers. Reanalyzing the 5' RACE reads, TCRdb keeps one entry per CDR3 protein, without DNA. The sample totals more than 400,000 distinct CDR3 sequences; its top ten clones hold about 7.3%. The sequencing sample was made of blood T cells: a sorted CD56 or NKG2C T cell subset, CD4+ or CD8+ T cells, or bulk PBMC T cells (not recorded which). The receptor set was obtained from a woman between 18 and 69 years old in good health. Each CDR3 is given with its conserved first and last residue. Expanded clones are given a class, and other clones once, few, many or no size at all.

v_gene: TRBV10-2; abundance: .; j_gene: TRBJ2-3; CDR3aa: CASRLSGRARSHTDTQYF
v_gene: TRBV18; abundance: .; j_gene: TRBJ2-5; CDR3aa: CASSPPNSQETQYF
v_gene: TRBV18; abundance: .; j_gene: TRBJ2-7; CDR3aa: CASSPGQGIGYEQYF
v_gene: TRBV10-3; abundance: .; j_gene: TRBJ2-1; CDR3aa: CAISGRSSGVMYNEQFF
v_gene: TRBV11-2; abundance: .; j_gene: TRBJ1-2; CDR3aa: CASSSKSPYGYTF
v_gene: TRBV5-1; abundance: .; j_gene: TRBJ2-1; CDR3aa: CASRPLAGNYNEQFF
v_gene: TRBV20-1; abundance: .; j_gene: TRBJ2-3; CDR3aa: CSALTSGVGTDTQYF
v_gene: TRBV7-3; abundance: .; j_gene: TRBJ2-3; CDR3aa: CASSLGIKATDTQYF
v_gene: TRBV11-2; abundance: .; j_gene: TRBJ1-5; CDR3aa: CASSLGAGNQPQHF
v_gene: TRBV27; abundance: .; j_gene: TRBJ2-7; CDR3aa: CASSFTGGIYEQYF
v_gene: TRBV20-1; abundance: .; j_gene: TRBJ2-1; CDR3aa: CSARLSSSYNEQFF
v_gene: TRBV11-1; abundance: .; j_gene: TRBJ2-3; CDR3aa: CASSFVSNTQYF
v_gene: TRBV4-3; abundance: .; j_gene: TRBJ1-4; CDR3aa: CASSHEQGGPEKLFF
v_gene: TRBV7-8; abundance: .; j_gene: TRBJ1-4; CDR3aa: CASSYTVGPETAAEKLFF
v_gene: TRBV20-1; abundance: .; j_gene: TRBJ1-5; CDR3aa: CSARSSNQPQHF
v_gene: TRBV29-1; abundance: .; j_gene: TRBJ2-5; CDR3aa: CSVEGTEKGPLETQYF
v_gene: TRBV9; abundance: .; j_gene: TRBJ2-3; CDR3aa: CASSVIAGWGTDTQYF
v_gene: TRBV7-8; abundance: .; j_gene: TRBJ1-4; CDR3aa: CASSVDRGREKLFF
v_gene: TRBV5-1; abundance: .; j_gene: TRBJ2-2; CDR3aa: CASLIGQWNTGELFF
v_gene: TRBV5-1; abundance: .; j_gene: TRBJ2-7; CDR3aa: CASSLDRTSGRSYEQYF
v_gene: TRBV19; abundance: .; j_gene: TRBJ2-2; CDR3aa: CASSGVTGELFF
v_gene: TRBV7-9; abundance: .; j_gene: TRBJ2-1; CDR3aa: CASSLGGSEQFF
v_gene: TRBV12-3/TRBV12-4; abundance: .; j_gene: TRBJ1-1; CDR3aa: CASRPLPPDRGGEAFF
v_gene: TRBV5-1; abundance: .; j_gene: TRBJ1-1; CDR3aa: CASSLEWVGTEAFF
v_gene: TRBV20-1; abundance: .; j_gene: TRBJ1-5; CDR3aa: CSASRQGGTQPQHF
v_gene: TRBV6-6; abundance: .; j_gene: TRBJ1-1; CDR3aa: CASYTGLNTEAFF
v_gene: TRBV5-1; abundance: .; j_gene: TRBJ2-7; CDR3aa: CASSPPDWTYEQYF
v_gene: TRBV6-2/TRBV6-3; abundance: .; j_gene: TRBJ2-5; CDR3aa: CASSQSKETQYF
v_gene: TRBV11-2; abundance: .; j_gene: TRBJ1-3; CDR3aa: CASTGQAGSEGNTIYF
v_gene: TRBV5-1; abundance: large; j_gene: TRBJ1-1; CDR3aa: CASSPGQGHMNTEAFF
v_gene: TRBV11-3; abundance: .; j_gene: TRBJ2-5; CDR3aa: CASKGQGLETQYF
v_gene: TRBV7-3; abundance: .; j_gene: TRBJ1-6; CDR3aa: CASSTTGGNSPLHF
v_gene: TRBV19; abundance: .; j_gene: TRBJ1-5; CDR3aa: CASSSLNQPQHF
v_gene: TRBV7-2; abundance: .; j_gene: TRBJ2-7; CDR3aa: CASSLGSGILVYEQYF
v_gene: TRBV20-1; abundance: .; j_gene: TRBJ1-5; CDR3aa: CSARDPQGLILQHF
v_gene: TRBV5-1; abundance: .; j_gene: TRBJ2-1; CDR3aa: CASSSRGAVLNEQFF
v_gene: TRBV20-1; abundance: .; j_gene: TRBJ2-3; CDR3aa: CSATSRGEITDTQYF
v_gene: TRBV24-1; abundance: .; j_gene: TRBJ2-5; CDR3aa: CATSDNTGGGFQETQYF
v_gene: TRBV19; abundance: .; j_gene: TRBJ1-4; CDR3aa: CASNPTGTVGEKLFF
v_gene: TRBV6-2/TRBV6-3; abundance: .; j_gene: TRBJ2-7; CDR3aa: CASSYGLSYEQYF
v_gene: TRBV20-1; abundance: .; j_gene: TRBJ1-5; CDR3aa: CSARGTAAGEPQHF
v_gene: TRBV20-1; abundance: .; j_gene: TRBJ1-2; CDR3aa: CSGTTGDEGYTF
v_gene: TRBV7-9; abundance: .; j_gene: TRBJ2-1; CDR3aa: CASNPSSYNEQFF
v_gene: TRBV6-5; abundance: .; j_gene: TRBJ2-6; CDR3aa: CASSYSYPGQGGNVLTF
v_gene: TRBV11-2; abundance: .; j_gene: TRBJ2-3; CDR3aa: CATLSGRIPDTQYF
v_gene: TRBV29-1; abundance: .; j_gene: TRBJ2-2; CDR3aa: CSVGGRQGLSNTGELFF
v_gene: TRBV7-9; abundance: .; j_gene: TRBJ2-7; CDR3aa: CASSANQGFEAYEQYF
v_gene: TRBV30; abundance: .; j_gene: TRBJ1-4; CDR3aa: CAWSVQSGREKLFF
v_gene: TRBV10-1; abundance: .; j_gene: TRBJ2-3; CDR3aa: CASSDHLGTDTQYF
v_gene: TRBV25-1; abundance: .; j_gene: TRBJ2-7; CDR3aa: CASSEGAVSYEQYF
v_gene: TRBV7-9; abundance: .; j_gene: TRBJ1-6; CDR3aa: CASRAIRDTANSPLHF